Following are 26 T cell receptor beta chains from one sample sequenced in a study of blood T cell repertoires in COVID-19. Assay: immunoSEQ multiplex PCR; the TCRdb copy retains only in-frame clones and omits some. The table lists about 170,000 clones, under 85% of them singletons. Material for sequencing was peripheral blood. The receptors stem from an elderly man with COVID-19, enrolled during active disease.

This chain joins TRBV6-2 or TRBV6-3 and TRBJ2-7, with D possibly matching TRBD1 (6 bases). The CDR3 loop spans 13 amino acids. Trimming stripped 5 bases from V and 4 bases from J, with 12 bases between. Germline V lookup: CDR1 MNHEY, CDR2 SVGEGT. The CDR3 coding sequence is TGTGCCAGCAGTGATCACAGGGTTTACGAGCAGTACTTC. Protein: CASSDHRVYEQYF.

The CDR3 region has the DNA TGTGCTAGTGGTTTGGGGGGCGGAAAACTGTTTTTT. This sequence encodes CASGLGGGKLFF. The chain uses TRBV12-5 and TRBJ1-4, with TRBD1 as a possible D gene (5 bases). Trimming pared 1 base from V and 10 bases from J, leaving 7 bases between. CDR3 length equals 12 residues. CDR1 is LGHNT, CDR2 FRNRAP, per germline.

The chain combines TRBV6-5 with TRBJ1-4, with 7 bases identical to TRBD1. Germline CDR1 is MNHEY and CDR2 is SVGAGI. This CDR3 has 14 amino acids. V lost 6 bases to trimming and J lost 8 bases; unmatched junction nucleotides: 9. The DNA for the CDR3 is TGTGCCAGCAGACCGACAGGGAGCAGGGAAAAACTGTTTTTT. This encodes CASRPTGSREKLFF.

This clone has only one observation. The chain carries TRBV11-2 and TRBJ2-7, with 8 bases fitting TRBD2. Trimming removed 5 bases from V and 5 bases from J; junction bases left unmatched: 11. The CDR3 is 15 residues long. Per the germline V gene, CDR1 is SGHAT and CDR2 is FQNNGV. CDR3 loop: CASSRGGNHLDEQYF. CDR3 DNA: TGTGCCAGCAGCCGGGGGGGGAATCATCTCGACGAGCAGTACTTC.

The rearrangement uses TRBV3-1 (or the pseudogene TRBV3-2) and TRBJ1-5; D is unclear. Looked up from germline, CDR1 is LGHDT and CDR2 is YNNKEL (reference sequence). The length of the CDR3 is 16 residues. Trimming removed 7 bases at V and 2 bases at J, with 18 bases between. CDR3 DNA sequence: TGTGCCAGCATGCGGGCCATTAGTCCTTGCAATCAGCCCCAGCATTTT. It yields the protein CASMRAISPCNQPQHF.

The CDR3 DNA follows: TGTGCCAGCAGCGTAGGAGGTGTCTCCCTTATGAACACTGAAGCTTTCTTT. Its protein is CASSVGGVSLMNTEAFF. This chain connects TRBV9 to TRBJ1-1, with D hard to call. V dropped 0 bases and J dropped 0 bases, with 15 bases sitting between them. This CDR3 is built from 17 residues. The germline V gene has CDR1 SGDLS and CDR2 YYNGEE.

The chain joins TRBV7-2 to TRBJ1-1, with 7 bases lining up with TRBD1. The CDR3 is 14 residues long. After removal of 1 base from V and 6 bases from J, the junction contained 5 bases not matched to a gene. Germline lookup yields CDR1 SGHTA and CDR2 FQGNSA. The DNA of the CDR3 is TGTGCCAGCAGCTTAGAGGGGGCAGGTCCTGAAGCTTTCTTT. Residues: CASSLEGAGPEAFF.

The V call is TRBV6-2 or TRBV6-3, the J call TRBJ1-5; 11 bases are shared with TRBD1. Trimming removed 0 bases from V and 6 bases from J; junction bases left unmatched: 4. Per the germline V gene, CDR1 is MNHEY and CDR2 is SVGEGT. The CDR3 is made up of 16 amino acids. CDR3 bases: TGTGCCAGCAGTTACTCCGGACAGGGGGCCCGTCAGCCCCAGCATTTT. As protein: CASSYSGQGARQPQHF.

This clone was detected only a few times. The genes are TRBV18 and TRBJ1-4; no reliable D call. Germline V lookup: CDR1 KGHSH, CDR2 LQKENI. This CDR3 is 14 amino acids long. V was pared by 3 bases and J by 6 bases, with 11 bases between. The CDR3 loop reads CASSPGKADEKLFF. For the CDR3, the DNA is TGTGCCAGCTCACCGGGGAAAGCGGATGAAAAACTGTTTTTT.

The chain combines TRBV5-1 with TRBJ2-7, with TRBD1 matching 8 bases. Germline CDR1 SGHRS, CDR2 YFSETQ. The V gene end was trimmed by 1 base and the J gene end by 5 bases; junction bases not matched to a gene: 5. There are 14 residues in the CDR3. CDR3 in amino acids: CASSLSGGVNEQYF. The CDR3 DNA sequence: TGCGCCAGCAGCTTGTCAGGGGGCGTAAACGAGCAGTACTTC.

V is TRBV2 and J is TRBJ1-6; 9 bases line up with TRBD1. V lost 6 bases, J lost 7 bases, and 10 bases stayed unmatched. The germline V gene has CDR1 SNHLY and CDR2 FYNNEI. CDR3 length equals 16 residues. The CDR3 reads CASSTSGQGHNSPLHF. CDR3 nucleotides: TGTGCCAGCAGCACCTCGGGACAGGGACACAATTCACCCCTCCACTTT.

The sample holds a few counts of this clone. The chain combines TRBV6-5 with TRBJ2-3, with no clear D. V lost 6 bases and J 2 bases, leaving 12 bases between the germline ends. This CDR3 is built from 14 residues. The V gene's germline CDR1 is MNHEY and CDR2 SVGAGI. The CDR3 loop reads CASSAYGVTDTQYF. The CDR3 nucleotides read TGTGCCAGCAGCGCCTACGGTGTCACAGATACGCAGTATTTT.

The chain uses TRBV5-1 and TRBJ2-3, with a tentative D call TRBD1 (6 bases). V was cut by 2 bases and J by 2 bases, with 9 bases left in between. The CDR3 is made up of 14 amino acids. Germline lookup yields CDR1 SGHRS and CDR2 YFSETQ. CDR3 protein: CASSFGQTTDTQYF. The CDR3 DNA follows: TGCGCCAGCAGCTTCGGACAGACCACAGATACGCAGTATTTT.

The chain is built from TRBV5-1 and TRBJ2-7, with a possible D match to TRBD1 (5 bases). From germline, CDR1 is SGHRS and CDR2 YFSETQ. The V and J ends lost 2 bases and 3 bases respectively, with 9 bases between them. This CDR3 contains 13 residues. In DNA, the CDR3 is TGCGCCAGCAGCTTCGACAGCCACTACGAGCAGTACTTC. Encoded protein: CASSFDSHYEQYF.

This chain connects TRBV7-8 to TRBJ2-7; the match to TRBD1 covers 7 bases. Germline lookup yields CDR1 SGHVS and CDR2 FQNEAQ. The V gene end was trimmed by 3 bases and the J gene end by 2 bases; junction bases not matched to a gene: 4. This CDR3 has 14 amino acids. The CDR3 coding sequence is TGTGCCAGCAGCTTTGGACAGGTTCCCTACGAGCAGTACTTC. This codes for CASSFGQVPYEQYF. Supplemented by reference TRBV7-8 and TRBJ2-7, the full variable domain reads GAGVSQSPRYKVAKRGQDVALRCDPISGHVSLFWYQQALGQGPEFLTYFQNEAQLDKSGLPSDRFFAERPEGSVSTLKIQRTQQEDSAVYLCASSFGQVPYEQYFGPGTRLTVT.

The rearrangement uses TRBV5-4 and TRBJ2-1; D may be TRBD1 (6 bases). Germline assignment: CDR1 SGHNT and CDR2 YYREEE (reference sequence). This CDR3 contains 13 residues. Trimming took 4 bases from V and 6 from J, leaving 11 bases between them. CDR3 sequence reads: CASSLTGFNEQFF. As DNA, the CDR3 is TGTGCCAGCAGCCTTACAGGGTTCAATGAGCAGTTCTTC. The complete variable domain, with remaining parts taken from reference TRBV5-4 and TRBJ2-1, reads ETGVTQSPTHLIKTRGQQVTLRCSSQSGHNTVSWYQQALGQGPQFIFQYYREEENGRGNFPPRFSGLQFPNYSSELNVNALELDDSALYLCASSLTGFNEQFFGPGTRLTVL.

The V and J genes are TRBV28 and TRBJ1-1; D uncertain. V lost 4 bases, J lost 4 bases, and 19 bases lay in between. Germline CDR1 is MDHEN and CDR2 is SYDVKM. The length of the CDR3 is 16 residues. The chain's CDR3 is CASSSRRLIVSTEAFF. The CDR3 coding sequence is TGTGCCAGCAGTTCCCGGAGGTTAATAGTAAGCACTGAAGCTTTCTTT.

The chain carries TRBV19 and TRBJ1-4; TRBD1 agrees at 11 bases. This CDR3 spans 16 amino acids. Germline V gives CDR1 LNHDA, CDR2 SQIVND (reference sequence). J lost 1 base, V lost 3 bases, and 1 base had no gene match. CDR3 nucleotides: TGTGCCAGTAGTATGGACAGGGGGCGAACTAATGAAAAACTGTTTTTT. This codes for CASSMDRGRTNEKLFF.

The CDR3 DNA sequence: TGTGCCAGCTCACCCCCAACAACAGGGACCTATGGCTACACCTTC. Residues: CASSPPTTGTYGYTF. The chain has TRBV18 and TRBJ1-2; D might be TRBD1 (6 bases). The CDR3 is 15 amino acids. V was clipped by 3 bases and J by 4 bases, with 15 bases between them. Germline values: CDR1 KGHSH, CDR2 LQKENI.

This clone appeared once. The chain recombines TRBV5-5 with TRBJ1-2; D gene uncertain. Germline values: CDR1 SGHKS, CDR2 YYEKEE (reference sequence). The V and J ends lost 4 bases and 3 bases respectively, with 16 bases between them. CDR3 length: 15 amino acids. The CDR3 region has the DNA TGTGCCAGCAGCCTTGACACTGCGCCGCACTATGGCTACACCTTC. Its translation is CASSLDTAPHYGYTF.

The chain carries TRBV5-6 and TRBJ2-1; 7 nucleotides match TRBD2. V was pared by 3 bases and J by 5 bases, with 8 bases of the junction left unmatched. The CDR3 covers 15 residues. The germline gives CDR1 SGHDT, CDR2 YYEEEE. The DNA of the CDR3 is TGTGCCAGCAGCTCTATGAGTGGGGGGGACAATGAGCAGTTCTTC. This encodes CASSSMSGGDNEQFF.

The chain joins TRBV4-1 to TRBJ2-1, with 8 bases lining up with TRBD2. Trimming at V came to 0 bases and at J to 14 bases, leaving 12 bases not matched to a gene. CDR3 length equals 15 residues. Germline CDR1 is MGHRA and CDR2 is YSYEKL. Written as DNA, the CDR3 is TGCGCCAGCAGCCAAGATCATAAAAGCGGGGGATTGAAGTTCTTC. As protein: CASSQDHKSGGLKFF.

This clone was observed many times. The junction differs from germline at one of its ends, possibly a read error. CDR3 sequence (DNA): TGCGCCAGCAGCCCCGGACAGTATGAAAACCTGTTTTTT. Protein product: CASSPGQYENLFF. The chain carries TRBV5-1 and TRBJ1-4, with D perhaps TRBD1 (6 bases). There are 13 residues in the CDR3. CDR1 is SGHRS and CDR2 is YFSETQ in the germline V gene.

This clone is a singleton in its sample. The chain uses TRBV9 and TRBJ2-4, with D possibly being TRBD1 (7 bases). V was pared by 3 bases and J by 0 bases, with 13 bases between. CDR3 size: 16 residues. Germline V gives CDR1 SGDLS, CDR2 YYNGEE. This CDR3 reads CASSAGQGGAKNIQYF. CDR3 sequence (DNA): TGTGCCAGCAGCGCCGGTCAGGGGGGAGCCAAAAACATTCAGTACTTC. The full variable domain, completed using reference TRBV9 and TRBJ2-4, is DSGVTQTPKHLITATGQRVTLRCSPRSGDLSVYWYQQSLDQGLQFLIQYYNGEERAKGNILERFSAQQFPDLHSELNLSSLELGDSALYFCASSAGQGGAKNIQYFGAGTRLSVL.

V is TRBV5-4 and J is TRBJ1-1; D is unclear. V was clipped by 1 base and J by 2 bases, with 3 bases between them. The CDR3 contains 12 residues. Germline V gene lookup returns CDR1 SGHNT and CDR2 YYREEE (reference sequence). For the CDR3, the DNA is TGTGCCAGCAGCTTGACTAACACTGAAGCTTTCTTT. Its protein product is CASSLTNTEAFF. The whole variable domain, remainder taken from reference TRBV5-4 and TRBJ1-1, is ETGVTQSPTHLIKTRGQQVTLRCSSQSGHNTVSWYQQALGQGPQFIFQYYREEENGRGNFPPRFSGLQFPNYSSELNVNALELDDSALYLCASSLTNTEAFFGQGTRLTVV.

CDR3 nucleotide sequence: TGTGCCAGTCGGTTAGCGGGGAGGTCAGATACGCAGTATTTT. This sequence encodes CASRLAGRSDTQYF. V is TRBV19 and J is TRBJ2-3, with 8 bases lining up with TRBD2. In germline, CDR1 is LNHDA, CDR2 SQIVND (reference sequence). The J segment lost 4 bases and the V segment lost 8 bases, leaving 8 bases of the junction unmatched. The CDR3 spans 14 residues.